These 5 T cell receptor beta chains originate from one sample sequenced in a study of tumor and adjacent non-tumor tissue in lung cancer (dated by TCRdb to the late 2010s). The method was multiplex PCR. This sample was sequenced with an Illumina HiSeq 2500. TCRbeta libraries were built by three rounds of nested PCR using primers (Table S4), following protocols modified from ARM-PCR. TCRdb took the public reads, trimmed them with fastp at Q25, ran MiXCR for clone calling and kept in-frame beta chains. Records with the same CDR3 protein are collapsed into one entry carrying the most frequent genes and DNA. For this sample the table gives about 120,000 distinct CDR3 sequences, of which approximately 80% were detected only once. The ten largest clones take up approximately 22% of the sample. RNA was extracted from bulk unsorted tissue and checked for quality with a NanoDrop ND-1000 and an Agilent 2100.

Sequenced material: lung tumor tissue. Every receptor here comes from a man between 65 and 79 years old with non-small cell lung cancer.

As for this clonotype: The germline gene is not matched at one end of the junction; a read error may be the cause. The gene calls are TRBV29-1 and TRBJ1-2; D perhaps matches TRBD1 (5 bases). CDR1 and CDR2 (germline): SQVTM, ANQGSEA. The CDR3 has 15 residues. The CDR3 here is CSVGSPGYGGYGYIF. DNA of the CDR3: TGCAGCGTTGGATCCCCGGGATACGGGGGATATGGCTACATCTTT.

About this clonotype itself: A read error may account for a junction end that differs from germline. J is TRBJ2-7 and V is TRBV6-6; 8 nucleotides line up with TRBD1. Germline V gene sequence: CDR1 MNHNY, CDR2 SVGAGI (reference sequence). CDR3 length: 14 residues. CDR3 region: CAGSWDRTSYEPYF. CDR3 bases: TGTGCCGGCAGTTGGGACAGGACATCCTACGAGCCGTACTTC.

As concerns this clonotype: An end of the junction does not agree with germline; a read error may underlie this. The V gene is TRBV6-6, the J gene TRBJ2-7; tentative D call: TRBD1 (6 bases). Germline V gene sequence: CDR1 MNHNY, CDR2 SVGAGI (reference sequence). The CDR3 has 14 amino acids. CDR3 sequence reads: CASSYQGSESEQYF. CDR3 coding DNA: TGTGCAAGCAGTTATCAGGGGAGTGAATCCGAGCAGTACTTC.

In regard to this clonotype: A much larger clone differs from this one at a single base, so this may be a read error. V and J are TRBV30 and TRBJ2-3; a weak D match, TRBD2 (6 bases). With 4 bases removed from V and 5 bases from J, the gap between germline ends came to 13 bases. Germline CDR1 GTSNPN, CDR2 SVGIG (reference sequence). The CDR3 covers 13 residues. The CDR3 protein is CAWNMGGRDTQYF. The CDR3 nucleotides are TGTGCCTGGAACATGGGGGGAAGAGATACGCAGTATTTT.

With respect to this clonotype: This likely comes from a read error, as the CDR3 has no conserved phenylalanine or tryptophan at its end. The V and J genes are TRBV29-1 and TRBJ2-6; D is possibly TRBD2 (6 bases). The CDR3 totals 18 residues. CDR1 is SQVTM, CDR2 ANQGSEA, per germline. In nucleotides, the CDR3 is TGCACCGTTGTGGGGGAAACTGGAGGGCCCTCTGGGGCCAACGTCCTGACTATC. Its translation: CTVVGETGGPSGANVLTI.